The clone carrying this TCR beta chain showed up just once. The antigen is unknown. Patients had blood sampled at baseline and again on cycle 4 day 1 and cycle 7 day 1. The data stem from a study of OX40 agonist ivuxolimab in advanced cancers. Study conclusions and caveats: The antigen specificity of the peripheral T cells (those that were expanded) was not determined. In the 0.1 to 3.0 mg/kg range, CD4+ and CD8+ blood T cells had expanded clonally by week 6.

The assay was immunoSEQ multiplex PCR, and TCRdb's table has in-frame clones only and misses some. The sample includes 50,000 to 75,000 clones, roughly 89% of them seen just once. The receptor comes from an adult with an advanced solid tumor such as melanoma, head and neck, liver or kidney cancer. The starting material was CD4+ or CD8+ T cells sorted from blood, obtained in a trial of the OX40 agonist ivuxolimab.

The CDR3 spells CASSATYSGNTIYF. The CDR3, as DNA: TGTGCCAGCAGCGCGACGTACTCTGGAAACACCATATATTTT. The gene calls are TRBV9 and TRBJ1-3, with D unclear. The germline V gene has CDR1 SGDLS and CDR2 YYNGEE. CDR3 length: 14 amino acids. V lost 3 bases to trimming and J lost 0 bases, with 7 bases between them.